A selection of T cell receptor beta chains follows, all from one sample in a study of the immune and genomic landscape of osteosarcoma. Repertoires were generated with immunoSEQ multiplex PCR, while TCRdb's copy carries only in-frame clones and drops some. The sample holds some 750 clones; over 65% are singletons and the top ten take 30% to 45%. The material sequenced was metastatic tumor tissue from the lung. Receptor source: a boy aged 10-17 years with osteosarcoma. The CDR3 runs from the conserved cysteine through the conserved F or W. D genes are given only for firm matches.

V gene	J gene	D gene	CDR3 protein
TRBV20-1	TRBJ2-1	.	CSAHGDNEQFF
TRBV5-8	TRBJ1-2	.	CASSPNVGGHPRDGYTF
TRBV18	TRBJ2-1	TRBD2	CASSPLGEGYNEQFF
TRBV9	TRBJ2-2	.	CASSVGVLNTGELFF
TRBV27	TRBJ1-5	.	CASSRNGGSNQPQHF
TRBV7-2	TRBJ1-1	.	CASSLAEVYTEAFF
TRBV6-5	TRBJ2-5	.	CASSNPGGGETQYF
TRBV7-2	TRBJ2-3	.	CASSSASVEQYF
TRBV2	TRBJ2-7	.	CASSEQIYEQYF
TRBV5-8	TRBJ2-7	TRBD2	CASSPESGSYRYEQYF
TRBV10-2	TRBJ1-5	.	CASSESGRRDSNQPQHF
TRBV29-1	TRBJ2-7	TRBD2	CSCSGRAVYEQYF
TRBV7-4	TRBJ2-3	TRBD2	CASSFLAGGPPTDTQYF
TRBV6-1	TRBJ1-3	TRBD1	CASSEAVGTGAPGNTIYF
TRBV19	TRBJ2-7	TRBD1	CASSPGGYEQYF
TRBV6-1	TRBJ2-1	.	CASSITFTSYNEQFF
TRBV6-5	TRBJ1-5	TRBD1	CASSYRQGGNQPQHF
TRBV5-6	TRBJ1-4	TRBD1	CASSSEGQTNEKLFF
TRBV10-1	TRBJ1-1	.	CASSEAAWGTEAFF
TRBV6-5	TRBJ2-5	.	CASTQRETQYF
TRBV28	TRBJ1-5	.	CASSLPYFGQLNQPQHF
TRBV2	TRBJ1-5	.	CASSGEAGVHQPQHF